This T cell receptor beta chain came from a study of T cells in localized non-small cell lung cancer. The table came from immunoSEQ multiplex PCR; TCRdb's copy has only in-frame clones and leaves some out. Here the sample spans 7,000 to 9,500 clones, around 92% being singletons. This CDR3 is built from 14 residues. Germline V gene data show CDR1 as GTSNPN and CDR2 as SVGIG (reference sequence). V was trimmed by 0 bases and J by 3 bases, leaving 11 bases between them. The chain links TRBV30 to TRBJ1-2, with unresolved D. The receptor was derived from a female donor of 60 years or more with stage II squamous cell lung carcinoma. The starting material was peripheral blood, obtained before any cancer treatment. In DNA form, the CDR3 reads TGTGCCTGGAGTGTACCCACAGCGTACTATGGCTACACCTTC. The encoded protein is CAWSVPTAYYGYTF.